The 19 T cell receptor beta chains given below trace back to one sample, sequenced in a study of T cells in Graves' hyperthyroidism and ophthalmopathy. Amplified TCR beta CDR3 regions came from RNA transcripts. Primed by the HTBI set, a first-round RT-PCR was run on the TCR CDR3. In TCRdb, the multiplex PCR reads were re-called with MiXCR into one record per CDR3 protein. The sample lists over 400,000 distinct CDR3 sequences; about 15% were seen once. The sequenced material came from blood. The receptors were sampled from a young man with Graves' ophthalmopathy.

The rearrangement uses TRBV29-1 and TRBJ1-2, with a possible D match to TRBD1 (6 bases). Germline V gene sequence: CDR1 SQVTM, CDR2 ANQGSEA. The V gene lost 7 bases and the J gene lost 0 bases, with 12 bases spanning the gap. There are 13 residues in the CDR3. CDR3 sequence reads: CSAAQGSNYGYTF. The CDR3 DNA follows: TGCAGCGCTGCACAGGGATCTAACTATGGCTACACCTTC.

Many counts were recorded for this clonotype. The DNA of the CDR3 is TGTGCCAGCAGCAATTGGGTGGGGGGGAGTTACAATGAGCAGTTCTTC. It encodes CASSNWVGGSYNEQFF. The chain uses TRBV7-9 and TRBJ2-1, with 7 bases lining up with TRBD2. The CDR3 is 16 residues long. V gave up 5 bases and J gave up 4 bases; unmatched junction bases: 11. CDR1 SEHNR and CDR2 FQNEAQ come from the germline V gene (reference sequence). Using reference TRBV7-9 and TRBJ2-1 for the parts outside the CDR3, the full variable domain is DTGVSQNPRHKITKRGQNVTFRCDPISEHNRLYWYRQTLGQGPEFLTYFQNEAQLEKSRLLSDRFSAERPKGSFSTLEIQRTEQGDSAMYLCASSNWVGGSYNEQFFGPGTRLTVL.

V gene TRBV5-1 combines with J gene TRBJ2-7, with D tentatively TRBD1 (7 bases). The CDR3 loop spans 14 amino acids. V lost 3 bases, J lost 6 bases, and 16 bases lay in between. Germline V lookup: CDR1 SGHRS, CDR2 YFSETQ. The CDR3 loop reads CASSYGQEGGEQYF. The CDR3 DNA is TGCGCCAGCAGCTACGGACAGGAGGGAGGCGAGCAGTACTTC.

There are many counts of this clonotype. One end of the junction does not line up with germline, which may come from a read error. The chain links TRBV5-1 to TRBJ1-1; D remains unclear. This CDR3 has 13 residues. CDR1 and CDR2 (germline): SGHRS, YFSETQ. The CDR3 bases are TGTGCCAGCAGTCTTTTAAAGAACACTGAAGCTTTCTTT. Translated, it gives CASSLLKNTEAFF.

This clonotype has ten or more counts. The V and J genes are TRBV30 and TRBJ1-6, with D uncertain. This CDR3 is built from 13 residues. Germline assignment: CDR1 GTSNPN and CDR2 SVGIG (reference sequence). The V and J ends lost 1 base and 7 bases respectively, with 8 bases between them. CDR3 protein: CAWSAGGNSPLHF. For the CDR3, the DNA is TGTGCCTGGAGTGCAGGAGGCAATTCACCCCTCCACTTT. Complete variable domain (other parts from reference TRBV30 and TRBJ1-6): SQTIHQWPATLVQPVGSPLSLECTVEGTSNPNLYWYRQAAGRGLQLLFYSVGIGQISSEVPQNLSASRPQDRQFILSSKKLLLSDSGFYLCAWSAGGNSPLHFGNGTRLTVT.

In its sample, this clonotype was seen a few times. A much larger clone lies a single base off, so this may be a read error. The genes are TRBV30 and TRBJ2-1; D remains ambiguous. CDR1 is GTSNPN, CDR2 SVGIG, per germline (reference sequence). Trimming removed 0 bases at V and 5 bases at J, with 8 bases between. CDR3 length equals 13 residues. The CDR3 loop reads CAWSVQSDNEQFF. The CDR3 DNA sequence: TGTGCCTGGAGTGTACAGAGCGACAATGAGCAGTTCTTC.

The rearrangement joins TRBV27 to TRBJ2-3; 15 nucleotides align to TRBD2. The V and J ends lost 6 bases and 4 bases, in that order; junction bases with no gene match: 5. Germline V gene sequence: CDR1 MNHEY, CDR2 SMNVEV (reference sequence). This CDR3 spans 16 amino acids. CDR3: CASSLGLAGGPDTQYF. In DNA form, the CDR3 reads TGTGCCAGCAGCCTGGGACTAGCGGGGGGCCCAGATACGCAGTATTTT.

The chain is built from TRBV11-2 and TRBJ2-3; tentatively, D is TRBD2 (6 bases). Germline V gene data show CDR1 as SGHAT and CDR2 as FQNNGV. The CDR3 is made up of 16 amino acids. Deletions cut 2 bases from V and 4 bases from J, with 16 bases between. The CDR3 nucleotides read TGTGCCAGCAGCTTATACGGTGGGGGGATCGCAGATACGCAGTATTTT. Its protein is CASSLYGGGIADTQYF.

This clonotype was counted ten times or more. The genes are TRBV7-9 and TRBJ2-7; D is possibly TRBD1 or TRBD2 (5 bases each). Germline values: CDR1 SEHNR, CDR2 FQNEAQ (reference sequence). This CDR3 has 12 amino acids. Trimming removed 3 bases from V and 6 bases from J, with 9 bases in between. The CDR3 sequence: CASSFAGGEQYF. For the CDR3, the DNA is TGTGCCAGCAGCTTCGCTGGGGGCGAGCAGTACTTC.

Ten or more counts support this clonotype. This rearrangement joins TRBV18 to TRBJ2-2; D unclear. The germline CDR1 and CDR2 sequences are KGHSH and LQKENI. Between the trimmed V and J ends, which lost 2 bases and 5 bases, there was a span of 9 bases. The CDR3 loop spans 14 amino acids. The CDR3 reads CASSPGLGTGELFF. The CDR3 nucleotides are TGTGCCAGCTCACCAGGGCTGGGGACCGGGGAGCTGTTTTTT.

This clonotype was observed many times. CDR3 sequence reads: CASSWDQRTYEQYF. The CDR3 DNA is TGTGCCAGCAGTTGGGACCAGAGAACCTACGAGCAGTACTTC. The chain is built from TRBV6-1 and TRBJ2-7, with D perhaps being TRBD1 or TRBD2 (5 bases each). Germline V gene lookup returns CDR1 MNHNS and CDR2 SASEGT. V lost 5 bases and J 2 bases, leaving 13 bases between the germline ends. The CDR3 consists of 14 residues.

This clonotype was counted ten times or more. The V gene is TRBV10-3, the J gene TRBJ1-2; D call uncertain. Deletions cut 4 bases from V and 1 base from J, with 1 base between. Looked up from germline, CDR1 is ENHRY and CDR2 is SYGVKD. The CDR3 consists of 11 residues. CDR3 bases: TGTGCCATCAGTGTTAACTATGGCTACACCTTC. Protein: CAISVNYGYTF.

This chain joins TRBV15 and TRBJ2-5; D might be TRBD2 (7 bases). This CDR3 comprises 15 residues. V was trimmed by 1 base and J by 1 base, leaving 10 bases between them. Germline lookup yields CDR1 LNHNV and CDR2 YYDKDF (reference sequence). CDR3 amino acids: CATSRVGGGQETQYF. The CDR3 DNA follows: TGTGCCACCAGCAGAGTGGGAGGGGGCCAAGAGACCCAGTACTTC.

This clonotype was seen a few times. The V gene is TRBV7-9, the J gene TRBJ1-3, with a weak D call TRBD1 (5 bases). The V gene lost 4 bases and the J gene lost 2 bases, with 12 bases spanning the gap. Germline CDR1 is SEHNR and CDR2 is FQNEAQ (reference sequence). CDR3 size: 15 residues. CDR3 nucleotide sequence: TGTGCCAGCAGCTCCGCCGGGGGAACTGGAAACACCATATATTTT. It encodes CASSSAGGTGNTIYF. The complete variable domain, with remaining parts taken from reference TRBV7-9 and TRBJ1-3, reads DTGVSQNPRHKITKRGQNVTFRCDPISEHNRLYWYRQTLGQGPEFLTYFQNEAQLEKSRLLSDRFSAERPKGSFSTLEIQRTEQGDSAMYLCASSSAGGTGNTIYFGEGSWLTVV.

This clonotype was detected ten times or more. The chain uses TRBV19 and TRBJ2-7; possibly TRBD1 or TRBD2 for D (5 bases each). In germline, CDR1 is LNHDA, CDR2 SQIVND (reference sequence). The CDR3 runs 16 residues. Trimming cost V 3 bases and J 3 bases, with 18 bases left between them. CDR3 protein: CASSIDEGTAFYEQYF. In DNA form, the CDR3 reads TGTGCCAGTAGTATCGACGAGGGGACGGCATTCTACGAGCAGTACTTC.

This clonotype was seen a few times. The CDR3 spells CASTGGDTEAFF. The CDR3 DNA sequence: TGTGCCAGCACTGGTGGGGACACTGAAGCTTTCTTT. The chain links TRBV7-2 to TRBJ1-1; the D is unclear. Trimming left V 7 bases short and J 3 bases short, with 9 bases between. Germline-derived CDR1 and CDR2 are SGHTA and FQGNSA. This CDR3 contains 12 residues.

As DNA, the CDR3 is TGTGCCAGCAGTTACATCGAGGAAAAACTGTTTTTT. Its protein product is CASSYIEEKLFF. The J gene is TRBJ1-4, the V gene TRBV6-5; D unclear. The V end was cut by 2 bases, the J end by 8 bases, with 6 bases between. The CDR3 spans 12 residues. Per germline, CDR1 MNHEY and CDR2 SVGAGI.

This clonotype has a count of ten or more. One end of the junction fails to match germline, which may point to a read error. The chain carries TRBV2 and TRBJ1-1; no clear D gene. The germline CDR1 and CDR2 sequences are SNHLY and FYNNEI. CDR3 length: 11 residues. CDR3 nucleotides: TGTGTCAGCAGGTCAGACTCTGAAGCTTTCTTT. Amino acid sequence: CVSRSDSEAFF.

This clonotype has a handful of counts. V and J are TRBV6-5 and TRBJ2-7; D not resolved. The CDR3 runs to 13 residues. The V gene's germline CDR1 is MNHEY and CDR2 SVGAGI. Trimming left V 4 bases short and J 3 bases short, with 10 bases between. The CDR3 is CASSLDGDYEQYF. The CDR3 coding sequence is TGTGCCAGCAGTTTGGACGGTGACTACGAGCAGTACTTC.